One T cell receptor beta chain is described in this entry. The repertoire was sequenced with immunoSEQ multiplex PCR; TCRdb's copy has only in-frame clones and lacks some. Among approximately 97,000 clones, about 90% were seen once, and the ten largest hold around 14%. Trimming took 2 bases from V and 9 from J; bases not matched to a gene: 7. The CDR3 loop spans 16 amino acids. The germline gives CDR1 SGHAT, CDR2 FQNNGV. The source of the sample is a study of control samples from healthy donors and cancer patients. This TCR came from a man younger than 40 in good health. The V gene is TRBV11-2, the J gene TRBJ2-1, with 13 bases aligning to TRBD2. The sequencing input was blood. For the CDR3, the DNA is TGTGCCAGCAGCTTACGACTAGCGGGAGGTTCGGCTGAGCAGTTCTTC. It specifies CASSLRLAGGSAEQFF.